The clone carrying this T cell receptor (beta chain) was detected a few times. Its matching antigen is unknown. The record originates from a study of regulatory T cells in long-lasting Graves disease. The TCR beta library used iRepertoire HTBI primers with Arm-PCR amplification of CDR3. Original data processing: The study identified 60 to 65 TRBV and approximately 14 TRBJ segments across samples. One entry per CDR3 protein, called by TCRdb with MiXCR from the multiplex PCR reads. TCRdb, rather than the study authors, made the V and J calls. The sample yields approximately 300,000 distinct CDR3 sequences, 18% seen once. Study-level findings and limits: Among the persistent patients, 2,500 to 3,500 public clonotypes were shared, more than the approximately 970 shared among new patients.

The germline gives CDR1 MNHNS, CDR2 SASEGT. CDR3 length equals 16 residues. J lost 0 bases, V lost 5 bases, and 7 bases had no gene match. Time point specified: newly diagnosed GD, antithyroid drugs for less than 3 months. Following extraction of RNA from PBMCs, that RNA was used to make the TCR library. The sequence was collected from a female donor with Graves disease. The chain links TRBV6-1 to TRBJ1-5; TRBD1 matches at 7 bases. Sequenced material: peripheral blood mononuclear cells (PBMCs), taken at new diagnosis, from a patient treated with antithyroid drugs. CDR3 in DNA: TGTGCCAGCAGTCGGGACAGTCATTATAGCAATCAGCCCCAGCATTTT. This sequence encodes CASSRDSHYSNQPQHF.